The next 17 T cell receptor beta chains were all read from a single sample in a study of OX40 agonist ivuxolimab in advanced cancers. The library was produced with the immunoSEQ multiplex PCR assay. Sourced from immuneACCESS, this table was stored by TCRdb with only in-frame sequences that have V and J called. A share of the clones is absent; for the studies checked, an unresolved V gene accounts for under half, and the remainder has no known explanation. The sample table lists some 80,000 clones, about 88% of them with a count of one. Together, the top ten hold 0.3% to 0.45% of the sample. The input for sequencing was CD4+ or CD8+ T cells sorted from blood, taken in a trial of the OX40 agonist ivuxolimab. These receptors were taken from an adult with an advanced solid tumor such as melanoma, head and neck, liver or kidney cancer.

This chain uses TRBV5-1 with TRBJ2-5; D is ambiguous. The germline V gene encodes CDR1 SGHRS and CDR2 YFSETQ. The CDR3 consists of 15 residues. The ends were cut back, 0 bases at V and 0 bases at J, with 9 bases in the middle. CDR3 in amino acids: CASSLVHWYQETQYF. The CDR3 DNA reads TGCGCCAGCAGCTTGGTACATTGGTACCAAGAGACCCAGTACTTC.

In this sample, this clone turned up a few times. The rearrangement uses TRBV30 and TRBJ2-7, with a tentative D call TRBD2 (5 bases). The ends were cut back, 2 bases at V and 9 bases at J, with 17 bases in the middle. The CDR3 consists of 13 residues. CDR1 GTSNPN and CDR2 SVGIG come from the germline V gene (reference sequence). The CDR3 DNA follows: TGTGCCTGGAGTCCCACAAGGTCCGGAGGGCAGTACTTC. Amino acid sequence: CAWSPTRSGGQYF.

This clone has more than one count but fewer than ten. V usage is TRBV6-1 and J usage is TRBJ2-1; D is uncertain. This CDR3 region has 13 residues. In germline, CDR1 is MNHNS, CDR2 SASEGT. Trimming shortened V by 8 bases and J by 1 base, and 9 bases separated the two germline ends. CDR3 DNA sequence: TGTGCCAGCCTGGCGCCGTCCTACAATGAGCAGTTCTTC. Translation: CASLAPSYNEQFF.

The CDR3 region is CASQPGLSGNTIYF. The CDR3 DNA reads TGCGCCAGCCAACCGGGCCTTTCTGGAAACACCATATATTTT. The rearrangement links TRBV5-1 to TRBJ1-3; no firm D call. The CDR3 runs to 14 residues. Germline V CDR1 and CDR2: SGHRS, YFSETQ. Deletions cut 7 bases from V and 1 base from J, with 12 bases between.

This clone was observed a single time. The chain combines TRBV10-3 with TRBJ2-5; TRBD1 matches at 8 bases. The CDR3 spans 13 residues. Germline CDR1 ENHRY, CDR2 SYGVKD. Trimming at V came to 6 bases and at J to 5 bases, leaving 5 bases not matched to a gene. This CDR3 reads CAISETGAETQYF. CDR3 sequence (DNA): TGTGCCATCAGCGAGACAGGGGCCGAGACCCAGTACTTC.

The genes are TRBV19 and TRBJ1-5; 9 bases are a match to TRBD1. The CDR3 runs to 15 residues. Germline V gene sequence: CDR1 LNHDA, CDR2 SQIVND (reference sequence). The V segment lost 5 bases and the J segment 7 bases; nucleotides outside the gene matches: 9. The CDR3 nucleotides read TGTGCCAGTAGTTCACCCGGGACAGGGTCCCAGCCCCAGCATTTT. Translated: CASSSPGTGSQPQHF.

V usage is TRBV7-2 and J usage is TRBJ2-7; 11 bases are a match to TRBD2. The J segment lost 6 bases and the V segment lost 3 bases, leaving 10 bases of the junction unmatched. The germline V gene has CDR1 SGHTA and CDR2 FQGNSA. The CDR3 runs to 16 residues. CDR3 sequence (DNA): TGTGCCAGCAGCTTGAGACTAGCGGGATTGACGGGCGAGCAGTACTTC. Translation: CASSLRLAGLTGEQYF.

The genes are TRBV27 and TRBJ1-2; D is possibly TRBD1 (6 bases). Germline-derived CDR1 and CDR2 are MNHEY and SMNVEV (reference sequence). V was cut by 4 bases and J by 8 bases, with 29 bases left in between. The CDR3 has 18 amino acids. The CDR3: CASSSLRPGVSKPLGYTF. CDR3 bases: TGTGCCAGCAGTTCCCTCCGCCCAGGGGTGTCGAAACCCCTGGGCTACACCTTC.

The CDR3 DNA sequence: TGTGCCAGCAGTGCCGGAACTAGCGGTAAGCAGTTCTTC. Its translation is CASSAGTSGKQFF. V gene TRBV6-4 combines with J gene TRBJ2-1; 8 bases fit TRBD2. The junction had 7 bases not matched to a gene; V was cut back by 4 bases and J by 11 bases. Germline assignment: CDR1 MRHNA and CDR2 SNTAGT. The CDR3 is 13 residues long.

The chain is built from TRBV5-6 and TRBJ2-2; D is ambiguous. Between the trimmed V and J ends, which lost 1 base and 1 base, there was a span of 11 bases. Per the germline V gene, CDR1 is SGHDT and CDR2 is YYEEEE. The CDR3 length is 16 residues. CDR3: CASSLRLTRNTGELFF. Written as DNA, the CDR3 is TGTGCCAGCAGCTTGCGGCTGACACGGAACACCGGGGAGCTGTTTTTT.

The genes are TRBV19 and TRBJ2-3; 10 bases fit TRBD2. The CDR3 spans 16 residues. The trim removed 7 bases at V and 0 bases at J, leaving 7 bases unmatched. Germline-derived CDR1 and CDR2 are LNHDA and SQIVND (reference sequence). CDR3 loop: CASTGIAGGSTDTQYF. DNA of the CDR3: TGTGCCAGTACCGGGATAGCGGGAGGAAGCACAGATACGCAGTATTTT.

A single count supports this clone. The V gene is TRBV5-1, the J gene TRBJ2-7; possible D gene TRBD1, 5 bases. The ends were cut back, 7 bases at V and 4 bases at J, with 24 bases in the middle. The CDR3 has 16 residues. CDR1 is SGHRS and CDR2 is YFSETQ in the germline V gene. CDR3 in amino acids: CASPRSLDTYFYEQYF. The CDR3, as DNA: TGCGCCAGCCCCCGCTCCCTGGACACTTATTTTTACGAGCAGTACTTC.

This clone was observed a few times. The chain joins TRBV7-2 to TRBJ2-7; D is perhaps TRBD1 or TRBD2 (6 bases each). The CDR3 has 15 residues. The germline V gene has CDR1 SGHTA and CDR2 FQGNSA. Trimming took 5 bases from V and 0 from J, leaving 14 bases between them. The CDR3 region has the DNA TGTGCCAGCAGCAGCGGAGGGGACAACTCCTACGAGCAGTACTTC. Translating gives CASSSGGDNSYEQYF.

V and J are TRBV5-8 and TRBJ2-5, with D maybe TRBD2 (6 bases). The CDR3 totals 15 residues. V gave up 4 bases and J gave up 2 bases, with 15 bases separating them. Germline V gene sequence: CDR1 SGHTS, CDR2 YDEGEE. Here the CDR3 reads CASSPGGGMQETQYF. The CDR3 nucleotides read TGTGCCAGCAGCCCAGGAGGCGGGATGCAAGAGACCCAGTACTTC.

With regard to this clone: The sample contains more than one DNA sequence encoding this CDR3. The rearrangement uses TRBV19 and TRBJ1-5, with D uncertain. The CDR3 consists of 15 residues. Trimming took off 3 bases at V and 0 bases at J, with 9 bases between the two ends. The V gene's germline CDR1 is LNHDA and CDR2 SQIVND (reference sequence). The CDR3 region is CASSIGRYSNQPQHF. CDR3 nucleotide sequence: TGTGCCAGTAGTATCGGGAGATATAGCAATCAGCCCCAGCATTTT.

This clone has a single count. The genes are TRBV5-6 and TRBJ1-4; possible D gene TRBD1, 5 bases. Trimming cost V 1 base and J 6 bases, with 13 bases left between them. The CDR3 contains 15 residues. From germline, CDR1 is SGHDT and CDR2 YYEEEE. The CDR3 here is CASSLSAGTYEKLFF. DNA of the CDR3: TGTGCCAGCAGCTTGAGTGCAGGGACCTATGAAAAACTGTTTTTT.

The chain carries TRBV25-1 and TRBJ2-7; 10 bases line up with TRBD2. CDR3 length equals 15 residues. The V gene end was trimmed by 6 bases and the J gene end by 4 bases; junction bases not matched to a gene: 9. Germline assignment: CDR1 MGHDK and CDR2 SYGVNS. The CDR3 sequence is CASSEGTSEIYEQYF. The CDR3 DNA reads TGTGCCAGCAGCGAGGGGACTAGCGAAATTTACGAGCAGTACTTC.